This T cell receptor beta chain was observed in a study of regulatory T cells in long-lasting Graves disease. This CDR3 contains 13 residues. V shed 3 bases and J shed 7 bases, with 13 bases lying between them. Germline-derived CDR1 and CDR2 are DFQATT and SNEGSKA (reference sequence). CDR3-region Arm-PCR and iRepertoire HTBI primers produced the TCR beta libraries. Using its own MiXCR run on the multiplex PCR reads, TCRdb lists one record per CDR3 protein. The sample yields about 520,000 distinct CDR3 sequences, about 12% seen once. Time point given: newly diagnosed GD, antithyroid drugs for less than 3 months. RNA extracted from PBMCs served as the sequencing template. The study, taken as a whole, reports: Persistent disease favored TRBV28, TRBJ1-2 and TRBJ2-5.

This clonotype occurred a few times. Its antigen is as yet unknown. This sample also appeared in a second study, on T cells in Graves' hyperthyroidism and ophthalmopathy. That paper notes: Every diagnosis used clinical symptoms, serum thyroxine and TRAb, thyroid ultrasound and orbital computed tomography.

The genes are TRBV20-1 and TRBJ2-4, with D uncertain. This clonotype was obtained from a young woman with Graves disease. Specimen: peripheral blood mononuclear cells (PBMCs), collected at new diagnosis, from a patient treated with antithyroid drugs. The CDR3 region is CSASPGYPNIQYF. For the CDR3, the DNA is TGCAGTGCTAGCCCTGGGTATCCCAACATTCAGTACTTC.